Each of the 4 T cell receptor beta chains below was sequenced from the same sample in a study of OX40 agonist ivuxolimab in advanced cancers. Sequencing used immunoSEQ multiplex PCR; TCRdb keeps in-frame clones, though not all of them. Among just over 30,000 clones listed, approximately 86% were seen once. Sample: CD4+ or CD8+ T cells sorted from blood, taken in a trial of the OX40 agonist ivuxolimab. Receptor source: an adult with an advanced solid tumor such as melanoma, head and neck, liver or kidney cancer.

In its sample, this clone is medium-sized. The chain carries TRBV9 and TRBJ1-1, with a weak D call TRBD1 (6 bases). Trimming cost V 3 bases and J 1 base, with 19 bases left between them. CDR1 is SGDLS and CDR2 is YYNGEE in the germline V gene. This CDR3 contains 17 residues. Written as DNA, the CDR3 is TGTGCCAGCAGCGCCGACTTGGAGGACAGTCCGAACACTGAAGCTTTCTTT. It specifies CASSADLEDSPNTEAFF. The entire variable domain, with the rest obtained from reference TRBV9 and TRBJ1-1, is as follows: DSGVTQTPKHLITATGQRVTLRCSPRSGDLSVYWYQQSLDQGLQFLIQYYNGEERAKGNILERFSAQQFPDLHSELNLSSLELGDSALYFCASSADLEDSPNTEAFFGQGTRLTVV.

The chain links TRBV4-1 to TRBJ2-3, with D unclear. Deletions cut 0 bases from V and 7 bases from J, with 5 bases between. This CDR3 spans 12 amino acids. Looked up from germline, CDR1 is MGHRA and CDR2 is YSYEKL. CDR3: CASSQETNTQYF. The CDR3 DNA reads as TGCGCCAGCAGCCAAGAGACGAATACGCAGTATTTT.

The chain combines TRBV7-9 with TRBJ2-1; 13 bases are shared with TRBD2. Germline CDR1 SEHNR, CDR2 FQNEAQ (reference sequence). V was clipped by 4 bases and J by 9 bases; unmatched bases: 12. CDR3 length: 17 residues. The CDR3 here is CASSSGRTSGSTSEQFF. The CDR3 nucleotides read TGTGCCAGCAGCTCAGGCCGGACTAGCGGGAGTACGAGTGAGCAGTTCTTC.

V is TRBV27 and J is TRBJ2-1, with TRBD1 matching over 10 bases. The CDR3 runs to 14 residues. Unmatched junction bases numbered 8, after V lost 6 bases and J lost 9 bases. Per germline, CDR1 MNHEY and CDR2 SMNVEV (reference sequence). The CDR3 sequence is CASSLGQGLGEQFF. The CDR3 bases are TGTGCCAGCAGCTTGGGACAGGGGTTGGGTGAGCAGTTCTTC.